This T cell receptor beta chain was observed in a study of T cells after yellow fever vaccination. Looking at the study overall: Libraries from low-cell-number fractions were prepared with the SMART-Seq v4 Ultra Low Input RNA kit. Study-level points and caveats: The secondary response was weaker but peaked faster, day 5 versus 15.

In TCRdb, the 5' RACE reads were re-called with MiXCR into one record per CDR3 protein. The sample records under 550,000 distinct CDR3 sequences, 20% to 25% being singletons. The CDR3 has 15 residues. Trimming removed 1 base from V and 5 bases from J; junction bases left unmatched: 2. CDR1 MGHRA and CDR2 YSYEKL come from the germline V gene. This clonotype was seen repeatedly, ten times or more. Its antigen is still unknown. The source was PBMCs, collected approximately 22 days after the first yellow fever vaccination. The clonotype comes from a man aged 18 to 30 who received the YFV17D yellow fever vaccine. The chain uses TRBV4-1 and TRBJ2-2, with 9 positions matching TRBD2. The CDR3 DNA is TGCGCCAGCAGCCAAGTGGCGGGGGGGACCGGGGAGCTGTTTTTT. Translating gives CASSQVAGGTGELFF.